A single sample is the source of the 26 T cell receptor beta chains below, sequenced in a study of blood T cell repertoires in COVID-19. Using immunoSEQ multiplex PCR, the repertoire was profiled, and TCRdb retains in-frame clones only, with some absent. The top ten clones hold more than 1.1% of a sample with 250,000 to 350,000 clones, approximately 84% of them seen once. Sequences were obtained from peripheral blood. The receptors were gathered from a human donor with COVID-19, enrolled during active disease. The donor label of this sample is uncertain.

This chain joins TRBV9 and TRBJ2-1; 11 bases match TRBD2. Trimming took 4 bases from V and 5 from J; bases not matched to a gene: 5. Germline V CDR1 and CDR2: SGDLS, YYNGEE. The CDR3 sequence is 15 residues long. The CDR3 spells CASSKGLADNNEQFF. The CDR3 DNA reads as TGTGCCAGCAGCAAGGGACTAGCGGACAACAATGAGCAGTTCTTC.

This chain connects TRBV7-3 to TRBJ2-3; 10 positions match TRBD2. V shed 2 bases and J 3 bases; nucleotides not matched to a gene: 14. This CDR3 is built from 19 residues. CDR1 and CDR2 from the germline V gene are SGHTA and FQGTGA. CDR3 loop: CASSLRGVRASGSTDTQYF. CDR3 nucleotides: TGTGCCAGCAGCTTACGGGGGGTTAGGGCTAGCGGGAGTACAGATACGCAGTATTTT.

The chain combines TRBV30 with TRBJ1-1, with TRBD1 identical over 7 bases. The length of the CDR3 is 12 residues. Trimming removed 1 base from V and 6 bases from J; junction bases left unmatched: 2. Germline CDR1 GTSNPN, CDR2 SVGIG (reference sequence). The CDR3 loop reads CAWSAQGAEAFF. The CDR3 DNA is TGTGCCTGGAGTGCTCAGGGGGCTGAAGCTTTCTTT.

The V gene is TRBV10-3, the J gene TRBJ1-1, with 7 bases matching TRBD1. The CDR3 extends over 16 amino acids. The V gene end was trimmed by 9 bases and the J gene end by 1 base; junction bases not matched to a gene: 14. Looked up from germline, CDR1 is ENHRY and CDR2 is SYGVKD. The DNA for the CDR3 is TGTGCCATTCATCCGGGACAGAGCACGACGAACACTGAAGCTTTCTTT. It encodes CAIHPGQSTTNTEAFF.

The chain joins TRBV28 to TRBJ1-2, with a tentative D call TRBD1 (6 bases). CDR1 and CDR2 (germline): MDHEN, SYDVKM. The CDR3 has 16 residues. V lost 6 bases to trimming and J lost 0 bases, with 17 bases between them. CDR3 sequence reads: CASSEGEGLANYGYTF. The CDR3 DNA follows: TGTGCCAGCAGCGAGGGGGAGGGGTTAGCTAACTATGGCTACACCTTC.

The chain uses TRBV29-1 and TRBJ2-7, with D unresolved. Germline CDR1 reads SQVTM; CDR2 reads ANQGSEA. Trimming cost V 5 bases and J 0 bases, with 11 bases left between them. The CDR3 is 13 amino acids. DNA of the CDR3: TGCAGCGTTAAGTGGTCGAGCTCCTACGAGCAGTACTTC. Translated, it gives CSVKWSSSYEQYF.

The rearrangement links TRBV2 to TRBJ2-3, with a tentative D call TRBD2 (6 bases). Germline assignment: CDR1 SNHLY and CDR2 FYNNEI. CDR3 size: 17 residues. V was shortened by 2 bases and J by 2 bases, with 17 bases between the two germline ends. The CDR3 protein is CASSEFGLGTHTDTQYF. In DNA form, the CDR3 reads TGTGCCAGCAGTGAATTCGGGCTAGGGACTCACACAGATACGCAGTATTTT.

The rearrangement links TRBV11-3 to TRBJ2-7; 7 bases match TRBD1. Per the germline V gene, CDR1 is SGHNT and CDR2 is YENEEA. The CDR3 sequence is 14 residues long. J lost 4 bases, V lost 5 bases, and 8 bases had no gene match. In DNA form, the CDR3 reads TGTGCCAGCAGCCCCCGGGACAGAGTTTACGAGCAGTACTTC. This encodes CASSPRDRVYEQYF.

The rearrangement joins TRBV9 to TRBJ1-4; TRBD1 matches at 8 bases. Trimming took 2 bases from V and 6 from J; bases not matched to a gene: 6. This CDR3 contains 15 residues. CDR1 is SGDLS, CDR2 YYNGEE, per germline. Here the CDR3 reads CASSVVGQGYEKLFF. The CDR3 DNA reads TGTGCCAGCAGCGTGGTCGGACAGGGATATGAAAAACTGTTTTTT.

V gene TRBV12-2 combines with J gene TRBJ1-3; TRBD1, the table's D call, was not compared with the DNA. TRBV12-2 is a known pseudogene. There are 20 residues in the CDR3. The CDR3 sequence is CASRLEGDRQPKYSGNTIYF. In DNA form, the CDR3 reads TGTGCAAGTCGCTTAGAGGGGGACAGGCAACCCAAGTACTCTGGAAACACCATATATTTT.

The gene calls are TRBV7-9 and TRBJ2-1; the match to TRBD1 covers 7 bases. The CDR3 covers 15 residues. Germline V gene sequence: CDR1 SEHNR, CDR2 FQNEAQ (reference sequence). V trimming: 10 bases; J trimming: 1 base; junction bases outside the gene matches: 10. CDR3 in DNA: TGTGCCACCGAGGGGGCAGTGCCTTCCTACAATGAGCAGTTCTTC. This translates into CATEGAVPSYNEQFF.

The CDR3 DNA is TGTGCCAGCAGTTTCCAGTATGGCTACACCTTC. Translated, it gives CASSFQYGYTF. The V and J genes are TRBV28 and TRBJ1-2, with D unresolved. Trimming pared 3 bases from V and 5 bases from J, leaving 4 bases between. Germline V CDR1 and CDR2: MDHEN, SYDVKM. The CDR3 runs 11 residues.

Of note for this clone: Other DNA sequences in the same sample also yield this CDR3. The gene calls are TRBV7-3 and TRBJ2-1; D may be TRBD2 (6 bases). The CDR3 totals 15 residues. V lost 1 base, J lost 4 bases, and 11 bases lay in between. Looked up from germline, CDR1 is SGHTA and CDR2 is FQGTGA. Here the CDR3 DNA reads TGTGCCAGCAGCTTAATTGCCGGGAGTTACAATGAGCAGTTCTTC. This codes for CASSLIAGSYNEQFF.

The rearrangement joins TRBV4-2 to TRBJ1-5; 8 bases match TRBD1. Germline lookup yields CDR1 LGHNA and CDR2 YNFKEQ. The CDR3 consists of 18 residues. J gave up 3 bases and V 6 bases, and 16 bases lay outside the gene matches. The CDR3 region has the DNA TGTGCCAGCAGTGACGCTGGAAGCCCAGGGGGCTACAATCAGCCCCAGCATTTT. This sequence encodes CASSDAGSPGGYNQPQHF.

The gene calls are TRBV5-1 and TRBJ2-7; 9 bases line up with TRBD2. The germline V gene has CDR1 SGHRS and CDR2 YFSETQ. The V and J ends lost 6 bases and 1 base, in that order; junction bases with no gene match: 5. The CDR3 extends over 14 amino acids. The CDR3 bases are TGCGCCAGCAAAATGAGCGGGGGGTCCTACGAGCAGTACTTC. This sequence encodes CASKMSGGSYEQYF.

CDR3 bases: TGTGCCAGTAGTTCCCGGGGACAGGGTAACTTGAACACTGAAGCTTTCTTT. It is translated as CASSSRGQGNLNTEAFF. The chain couples TRBV19 to TRBJ1-1, with 9 bases fitting TRBD1. V shed 5 bases and J 0 bases; nucleotides not matched to a gene: 10. This CDR3 comprises 17 residues. CDR1 and CDR2 (germline): LNHDA, SQIVND (reference sequence).

This clone was observed a single time. CDR3 sequence reads: CASKEDTYNEQFF. CDR3 bases: TGTGCCAGCAAGGAGGATACCTACAATGAGCAGTTCTTC. This sequence joins TRBV12-3 or TRBV12-4 and TRBJ2-1, with D maybe TRBD2 (5 bases). This CDR3 has 13 amino acids. V was clipped by 7 bases and J by 2 bases, with 9 bases between them.

The chain joins TRBV28 to TRBJ1-2; tentative D call: TRBD1 (5 bases). Germline V lookup: CDR1 MDHEN, CDR2 SYDVKM. V was clipped by 3 bases and J by 4 bases, with 12 bases between them. This CDR3 is built from 14 residues. CDR3 region: CASSFTGGGYGYTF. In DNA form, the CDR3 reads TGTGCCAGCAGTTTCACGGGCGGGGGCTATGGCTACACCTTC.

This chain joins TRBV9 and TRBJ1-6, with D tentatively TRBD1 (5 bases). Germline CDR1 SGDLS, CDR2 YYNGEE. The CDR3 loop spans 15 amino acids. Trimming removed 4 bases from V and 6 bases from J, with 14 bases in between. The CDR3 sequence: CASSLGGGRNSPLHF. Written as DNA, the CDR3 is TGTGCCAGCAGCCTCGGGGGGGGTCGTAATTCACCCCTCCACTTT. Variable domain in full (rest from reference TRBV9 and TRBJ1-6): DSGVTQTPKHLITATGQRVTLRCSPRSGDLSVYWYQQSLDQGLQFLIQYYNGEERAKGNILERFSAQQFPDLHSELNLSSLELGDSALYFCASSLGGGRNSPLHFGNGTRLTVT.

The V gene is TRBV11-2, the J gene TRBJ1-1, with D perhaps TRBD1 (6 bases). There are 15 residues in the CDR3. Germline V gene sequence: CDR1 SGHAT, CDR2 FQNNGV. V lost 5 bases to trimming and J lost 1 base, with 14 bases between them. CDR3 nucleotides: TGTGCCAGCAGCACTCGGACAGATACGAACACTGAAGCTTTCTTT. Translation gives CASSTRTDTNTEAFF.

V is TRBV10-1 and J is TRBJ1-1; possibly TRBD1 for D (5 bases). This CDR3 is 14 amino acids long. Trimming removed 8 bases at V and 1 base at J, with 14 bases between. Per germline, CDR1 WNHNN and CDR2 SYGVQD (reference sequence). The CDR3 reads CASLSGHSNTEAFF. In nucleotides, the CDR3 is TGCGCCAGCCTCTCAGGACATTCGAACACTGAAGCTTTCTTT.

The V gene is TRBV7-9, the J gene TRBJ2-7; 12 bases are a match to TRBD2. The CDR3 is 15 residues long. V gave up 5 bases and J gave up 6 bases; unmatched junction bases: 8. Germline V gives CDR1 SEHNR, CDR2 FQNEAQ (reference sequence). CDR3 region: CASSQTSGSSLEQYF. In nucleotides, the CDR3 is TGTGCCAGCAGCCAGACTAGCGGGAGCTCTCTCGAGCAGTACTTC. Full variable domain (outside the CDR3, taken from reference TRBV7-9 and TRBJ2-7): DTGVSQNPRHKITKRGQNVTFRCDPISEHNRLYWYRQTLGQGPEFLTYFQNEAQLEKSRLLSDRFSAERPKGSFSTLEIQRTEQGDSAMYLCASSQTSGSSLEQYFGPGTRLTVT.

This chain links TRBV7-3 with TRBJ2-3; D is possibly TRBD1 (6 bases). V dropped 4 bases and J dropped 6 bases, with 17 bases sitting between them. CDR3 length: 15 amino acids. The germline gives CDR1 SGHTA, CDR2 FQGTGA. Here the CDR3 reads CASSSLVGGADTQYF. The CDR3 region has the DNA TGTGCCAGCAGCTCTCTCGTTGGGGGCGCGGATACGCAGTATTTT.

In its sample, this clone was seen a few times. The chain joins TRBV4-3 to TRBJ1-6; D unresolved. The V end was cut by 4 bases, the J end by 3 bases, with 13 bases between. This CDR3 comprises 16 residues. Germline CDR1 and CDR2: LGHNA and YSLEER. The CDR3 DNA is TGCGCCAGCAGCCGAAGCCACAGCATCTATAATTCACCCCTCCACTTT. It yields the protein CASSRSHSIYNSPLHF.

CDR3 region: CASRVFRPDTEAFF. In DNA form, the CDR3 reads TGTGCCAGCAGGGTCTTCAGGCCGGACACTGAAGCTTTCTTT. The gene calls are TRBV6-5 and TRBJ1-1; D unclear. Germline V gives CDR1 MNHEY, CDR2 SVGAGI. The CDR3 runs to 14 residues. Between the trimmed V and J ends, which lost 6 bases and 3 bases, there was a span of 14 bases.

The V gene is TRBV18, the J gene TRBJ2-1, with D maybe TRBD1 (6 bases). Trimming pared 1 base from V and 0 bases from J, leaving 16 bases between. CDR1 KGHSH and CDR2 LQKENI come from the germline V gene. The CDR3 loop spans 18 amino acids. CDR3 DNA: TGTGCCAGCTCACCACTTGCAGGGGTCGGGCTCTCCTACAATGAGCAGTTCTTC. Protein: CASSPLAGVGLSYNEQFF. Filled out from reference TRBV18 and TRBJ2-1, the complete variable domain reads NAGVMQNPRHLVRRRGQEARLRCSPMKGHSHVYWYRQLPEEGLKFMVYLQKENIIDESGMPKERFSAEFPKEGPSILRIQQVVRGDSAAYFCASSPLAGVGLSYNEQFFGPGTRLTVL.